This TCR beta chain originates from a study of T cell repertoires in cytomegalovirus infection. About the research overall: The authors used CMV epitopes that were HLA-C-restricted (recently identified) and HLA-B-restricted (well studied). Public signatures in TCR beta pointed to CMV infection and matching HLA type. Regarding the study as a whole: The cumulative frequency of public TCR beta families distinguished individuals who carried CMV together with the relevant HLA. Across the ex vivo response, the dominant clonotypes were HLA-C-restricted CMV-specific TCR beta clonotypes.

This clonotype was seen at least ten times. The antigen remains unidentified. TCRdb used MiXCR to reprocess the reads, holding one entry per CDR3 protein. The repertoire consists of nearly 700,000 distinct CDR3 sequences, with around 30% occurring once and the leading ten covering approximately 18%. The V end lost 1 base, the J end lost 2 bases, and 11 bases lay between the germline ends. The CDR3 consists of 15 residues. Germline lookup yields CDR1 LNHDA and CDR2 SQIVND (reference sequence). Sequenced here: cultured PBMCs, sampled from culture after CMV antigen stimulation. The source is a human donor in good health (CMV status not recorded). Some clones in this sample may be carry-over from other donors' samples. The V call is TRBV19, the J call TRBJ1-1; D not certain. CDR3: CASSIVGLRNTEAFF. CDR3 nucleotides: TGTGCCAGTAGTATAGTCGGATTACGCAACACTGAAGCTTTCTTT.